This note documents a single T cell receptor beta chain sequence. What it binds is not known. Sequencing targeted expressed TCRB transcripts, as all isolated RNA had been reverse transcribed. Method: immunoSEQ multiplex PCR; TCRdb's copy keeps in-frame clones and lacks some. Of hundreds of thousands of clones listed, 11% were seen once; the top ten hold 0.017%. The data are from a study of beta chain features in type 1 diabetes. Germline CDR1 and CDR2: SNHLY and FYNNEI. The CDR3 totals 15 residues. V lost 7 bases, J lost 0 bases, and 12 bases lay in between. Study-wide points: In type 1 diabetes patients, VDJ junctions had fewer insertions; deletions at these junctions were more frequent. People with Type 1 diabetes carried modestly yet significantly shorter TCRB CDR3s in all four CD4+ subsets.

This sequence joins TRBV2 and TRBJ2-2; weak D call: TRBD2 (5 bases). The source of this sequence is a man aged 25-45 years with type 1 diabetes. Source material: naive CD4+ T cells from blood. CDR3 amino acids: CASTRRATNTGELFF. CDR3 bases: TGTGCCAGCACTCGGCGGGCCACGAACACCGGGGAGCTGTTTTTT.